A selection of T cell receptor beta chains follows, all from one sample in a study of early T cells in non-severe SARS-CoV-2 infection. TCRdb used MiXCR to reprocess the 5' RACE reads, holding one entry per CDR3 protein. Among about 68,000 distinct CDR3 sequences listed, over 9% were seen once. The material sequenced was whole blood. Source of these receptors: an adult who was a healthcare worker with PCR-confirmed SARS-CoV-2 infection or an uninfected control (not recorded which). Both conserved end residues are part of each CDR3. The order of the fields is V gene, D gene, J gene, clone size, CDR3 protein, CDR3 DNA. D genes are given only for firm matches. Clone sizes are given selectively: once, few, many, or a class where the clone is expanded.

>TRBV7-2|-|TRBJ2-5|-
CASSLGLIGETQYF
TGTGCCAGCAGCTTAGGGCTTATCGGAGAGACCCAGTACTTC
>TRBV6-5|TRBD1|TRBJ2-1|many
CASSYGQGTNNEQFF
TGTGCCAGCAGTTATGGACAGGGGACAAACAATGAGCAGTTCTTC
>TRBV30|TRBD1|TRBJ1-4|many
CAGTRGRGEKLFF
TGTGCCGGAACCAGGGGGCGCGGTGAAAAACTGTTTTTT
>TRBV10-1|-|TRBJ1-3|few
CASSDREAGNTIYF
TGCGCCAGCAGTGACAGGGAGGCTGGAAACACCATATATTTT
>TRBV30|-|TRBJ1-4|-
CAWSAPGVEKLFF
TGTGCCTGGAGTGCGCCGGGCGTAGAAAAACTGTTTTTT
>TRBV7-6|-|TRBJ1-6|-
CASSLRGSYNSPLHF
TGTGCCAGCAGCTTACGGGGCTCCTATAATTCACCCCTCCACTTT
>TRBV5-1|-|TRBJ2-7|few
CASSLSWQGYEQYF
TGCGCCAGCAGCTTGAGTTGGCAGGGCTACGAGCAGTACTTC
>TRBV12-3/TRBV12-4|-|TRBJ1-1|many
CASTTWAEAFF
TGTGCCAGCACGACTTGGGCTGAAGCTTTCTTT
>TRBV14|-|TRBJ1-2|many
CASSRTESGGYTF
TGTGCCAGCAGTCGGACAGAAAGCGGTGGCTACACCTTC
>TRBV29-1|-|TRBJ2-1|few
CSVVWQFF
TGCAGCGTTGTGTGGCAGTTCTTC
>TRBV5-1|-|TRBJ1-2|few
CASSRDDNYGYTF
TGCGCCAGCAGCCGAGACGACAACTATGGCTACACCTTC
>TRBV9|-|TRBJ1-2|-
CASSVGLGGYTF
TGTGCCAGCAGCGTAGGTCTAGGGGGCTACACCTTC
>TRBV12-3/TRBV12-4|TRBD1|TRBJ2-3|few
CASSPGQVGTDTQYF
TGTGCCAGCAGCCCCGGACAGGTTGGCACAGATACGCAGTATTTT
>TRBV3-1|TRBD2|TRBJ2-1|many
CASSRAGGYNEQFF
TGTGCCAGCAGCCGAGCGGGGGGATACAATGAGCAGTTCTTC
>TRBV5-4|-|TRBJ2-7|few
CASSPPGPGEQYF
TGTGCCAGCAGCCCCCCAGGGCCGGGGGAGCAGTACTTC
>TRBV7-6|-|TRBJ2-5|-
CASSLEGAPQETQYF
TGTGCCAGCAGCTTGGAGGGCGCCCCACAAGAGACCCAGTACTTC
>TRBV29-1|-|TRBJ2-3|few
CSAGGQSSDTQYF
TGCAGCGCCGGGGGACAGTCATCGGATACGCAGTATTTT
>TRBV19|TRBD1|TRBJ2-7|few
CASRDRVRSYEQYF
TGTGCCAGTAGGGACAGGGTAAGGTCCTACGAGCAGTACTTC
>TRBV5-6|TRBD1|TRBJ2-3|few
CASSLVGQIGTQYF
TGTGCCAGCAGCTTGGTGGGACAGATCGGGACGCAGTATTTT
>TRBV7-9|TRBD2|TRBJ2-7|-
CASSSPGGSSYEQYF
TGTGCCAGCAGCTCCCCGGGGGGAAGCTCCTACGAGCAGTACTTC
>TRBV5-1|TRBD1|TRBJ2-1|many
CASSGQGYNNEQFF
TGCGCCAGCAGCGGACAGGGATATAACAATGAGCAGTTCTTC
>TRBV30|-|TRBJ1-1|-
CAWSVAEGAFF
TGTGCCTGGAGTGTAGCCGAGGGAGCTTTCTTT
>TRBV7-8|TRBD1|TRBJ1-4|-
CASSPYRDSSEKLFF
TGTGCCAGCAGCCCGTACCGGGACAGTAGCGAAAAACTGTTTTTT
>TRBV7-9|-|TRBJ2-3|few
CASSLGAVSTDTQYF
TGTGCCAGCAGCTTAGGGGCAGTTAGCACAGATACGCAGTATTTT
>TRBV6-6|-|TRBJ1-4|-
CASSYTFSTNEKLFF
TGTGCCAGCAGTTACACATTTTCAACTAATGAAAAACTGTTTTTT
>TRBV6-1|TRBD2|TRBJ2-3|-
CASMTSGGVPDTQYF
TGTGCCAGCATGACTAGCGGGGGGGTCCCAGATACGCAGTATTTT
>TRBV6-2/TRBV6-3|-|TRBJ1-1|many
CASSYAEATDEAFF
TGTGCCAGCAGTTACGCAGAAGCGACGGATGAAGCTTTCTTT
>TRBV29-1|-|TRBJ2-5|-
CSVLQETQYF
TGCAGCGTGCTACAAGAGACCCAGTACTTC
>TRBV3-1|TRBD1|TRBJ2-5|-
CASSQSGGQETQYF
TGTGCCAGCAGCCAGTCAGGGGGTCAAGAGACCCAGTACTTC
>TRBV7-2|-|TRBJ2-7|few
CASSRANEQYF
TGTGCCAGCAGCCGCGCCAACGAGCAGTACTTC
>TRBV20-1|TRBD1|TRBJ2-5|few
CSAVGQAETQYF
TGCAGTGCCGTGGGACAGGCAGAGACCCAGTACTTC